This T cell receptor (beta chain) was identified in a study of T cell responses to AZD1222 COVID-19 vaccine (dated by TCRdb to about 2021). Background on the whole study: Because spike-specific TCR depth and breadth did not differ between the two schedules, AZD1222 recipients who got a second dose at roughly 4 weeks were pooled with those who got a second dose at roughly 12 weeks. Trial participants were enrolled into age subgroups of 18-55, 56-69 and 70-plus years, which contained 148, 28 and 57 TCR-sequenced participants, respectively. TCR sequencing covered some 250 trial participants: about 210 given two doses of AZD1222 and approximately 26 given two doses of MenACWY control vaccine.

Remarks on this clone: Its specific antigen is unknown. Base qualities are missing; no much larger clone stands one base away.

Sample time point, as interpreted from the label and publication: baseline before first vaccination. The vaccinee samples were drawn from two UK trials, COV001 and COV002, one of which was a single-blind randomized controlled phase 2/3 trial testing AZD1222 (ChAdOx1 nCoV-19) in healthy adults. For TCRbeta chain sequencing, PBMC samples from trial participants were taken at day 0 and at day 28 after the second dose. The CDR3 regions of human TCRbeta chains were analyzed by immunosequencing. The authors' analysis ran thus. Repertoire TCRs were matched against a reference library of SARS-CoV-2-specific TCRs generated with the MIRA antigen-specificity platform. Breadth was defined as the fraction of unique TCRs that were SARS-CoV-2-associated. Depth was defined as the fraction of total T cells that were SARS-CoV-2-associated. Using the MIRA data, each spike-specific TCR was mapped to the spike region that the TCR reacts to and placed in a CD4 or CD8 class. Log10-transformed breadth and depth values were compared by one-way ANOVA with Sidak's multiple comparisons tests. The clones in this table, taken by TCRdb from immuneACCESS, are in-frame only. Not every clone is retained; where verified, under half of the shortfall comes from an unresolved V gene, and the cause of the rest is unknown. The V and J calls and clone size come from that table; D and trimming were worked out from the DNA. The sample table lists 110,000 to 150,000 clones, roughly 90% of them with a count of one. The leading ten clones occupy around 3.2% of the sample.

Findings and caveats that apply to the study as a whole: Participants were mostly white British, with more females than males. The authors suggested clonal diversity may have been underestimated. Spike-specific TCR breadth and depth rose significantly after two AZD1222 doses compared with day 0 and with MenACWY recipients. Reportedly, close to half of the unique spike-specific TCRs recognized epitopes lying outside the regions that are mutated in the B.1.351 and B.1.1.7 variants. CD4 TCRs associated with the vaccine covered the entire spike protein, and the dominant responses were in regions 160-218 and 743-854. In the small 56-69-year group, the increase in depth fell short of significance, most likely because of low power. Because no day 14 peak-response samples were available, repertoires were characterized only after the peak T cell response. Conclusions about previously exposed vaccinees were limited because only a handful of AZD1222 recipients were SARS-CoV-2 seropositive at baseline.

V loses 7 bases, J loses 3 bases, and the germline ends lie 16 bases apart. The CDR3 runs 14 residues from the cysteine to the phenylalanine. Only the CDR3 region is kept as DNA, spanning 42 bases read in frame from base 1. From the germline V gene, CDR1 is MDHEN and CDR2 is SYDVKM. Material: peripheral blood, obtained on day 0 of AZD1222 vaccination. The sequence links TRBV28 to TRBJ2-7, and possibly TRBD2, on 6 matching bases. The clonotype comes from an adult in good health. The DNA is as follows: TGTGCCAGCAAGGCTAGCGCCCTTAACTACGAGCAGTACTTC. Its amino acids are CASKASALNYEQYF.